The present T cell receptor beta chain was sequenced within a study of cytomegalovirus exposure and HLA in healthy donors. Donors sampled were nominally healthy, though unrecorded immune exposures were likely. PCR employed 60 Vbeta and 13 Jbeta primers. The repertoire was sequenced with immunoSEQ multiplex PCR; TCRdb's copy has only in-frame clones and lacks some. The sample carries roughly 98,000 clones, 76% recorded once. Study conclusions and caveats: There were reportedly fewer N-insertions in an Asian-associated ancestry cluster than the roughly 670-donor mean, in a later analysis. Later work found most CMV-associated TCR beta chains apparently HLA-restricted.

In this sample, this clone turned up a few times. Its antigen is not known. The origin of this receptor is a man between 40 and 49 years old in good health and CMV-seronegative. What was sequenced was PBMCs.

CDR3 nucleotides: TGCGCCAGCAGGGGACTTGTAGGAGGCACTGAAGCTTTCTTT. Translating it yields CASRGLVGGTEAFF. V and J are TRBV5-1 and TRBJ1-1; D may be TRBD1 (5 bases). Trimming shortened V by 5 bases and J by 4 bases, and 15 bases separated the two germline ends. The CDR3 runs to 14 residues. Germline-derived CDR1 and CDR2 are SGHRS and YFSETQ.